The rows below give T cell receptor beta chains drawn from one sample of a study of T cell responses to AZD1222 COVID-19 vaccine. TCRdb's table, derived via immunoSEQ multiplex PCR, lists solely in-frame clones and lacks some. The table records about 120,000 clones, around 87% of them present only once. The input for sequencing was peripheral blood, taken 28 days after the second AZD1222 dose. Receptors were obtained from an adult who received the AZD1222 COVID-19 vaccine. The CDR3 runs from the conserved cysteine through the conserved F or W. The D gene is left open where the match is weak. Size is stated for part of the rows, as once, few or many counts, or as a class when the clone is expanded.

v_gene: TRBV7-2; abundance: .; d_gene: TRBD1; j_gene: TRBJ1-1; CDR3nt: TGTGCCAGCAGCTTTGACAGGGGGCCGAGTGAAGCTTTCTTT; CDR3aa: CASSFDRGPSEAFF
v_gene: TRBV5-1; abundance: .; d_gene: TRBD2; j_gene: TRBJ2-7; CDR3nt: TGCGCCAGCAGCCCGAACATAGCGGGGGTGAGCAACGAGCAGTACTTC; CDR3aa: CASSPNIAGVSNEQYF
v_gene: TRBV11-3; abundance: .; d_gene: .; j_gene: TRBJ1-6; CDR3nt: TGTGCCAGCAGCTCGGACCGGGGATCACCCCTCCACTTT; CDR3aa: CASSSDRGSPLHF
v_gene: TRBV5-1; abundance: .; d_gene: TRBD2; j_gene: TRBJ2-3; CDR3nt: TGCGCCAGCAGCTTGGCCCCCGGGGGGACTCATACGCAGTATTTT; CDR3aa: CASSLAPGGTHTQYF
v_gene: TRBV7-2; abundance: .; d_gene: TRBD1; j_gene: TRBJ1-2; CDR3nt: TGTGCCAGCAGCGGGACAGCGGTAGCTAACTATGGCTACACCTTC; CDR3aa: CASSGTAVANYGYTF
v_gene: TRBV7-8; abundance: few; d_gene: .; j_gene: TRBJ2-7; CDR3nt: TGTGCCAGCAGCTTAGGAACAGGGCTCTACGAGCAGTACTTC; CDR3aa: CASSLGTGLYEQYF
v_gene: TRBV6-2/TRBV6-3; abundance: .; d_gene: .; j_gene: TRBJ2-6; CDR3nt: TGTGCCAGCAGCCTCTCTGGGGCCAACGTCCTGACTTTC; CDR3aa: CASSLSGANVLTF
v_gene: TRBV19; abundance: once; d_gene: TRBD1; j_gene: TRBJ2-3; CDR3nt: TGTGCCAGCGGACAGGGAAAGGGGGATACGCAGTATTTT; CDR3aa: CASGQGKGDTQYF
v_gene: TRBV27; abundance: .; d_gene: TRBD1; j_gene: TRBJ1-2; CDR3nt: TGTGCCAGCAGTTTAGGGGACAGGGGCTTGTATGGCTACACCTTC; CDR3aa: CASSLGDRGLYGYTF
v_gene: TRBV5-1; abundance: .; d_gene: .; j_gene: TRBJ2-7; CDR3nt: TGCGCCAGCAGCTTCGGGGACACGTCCTACGAGCAGTACTTC; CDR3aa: CASSFGDTSYEQYF
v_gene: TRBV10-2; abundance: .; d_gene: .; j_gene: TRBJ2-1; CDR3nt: TGCGCCAGCAGTGATCGGGGCTCGGATGAGCAGTTCTTC; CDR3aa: CASSDRGSDEQFF
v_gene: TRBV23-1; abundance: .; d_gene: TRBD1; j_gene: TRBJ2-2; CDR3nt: TGCGCCAGCAGTCAATCTCTTTCTAGACAGGGCCCCGGGGAGCTGTTTTTT; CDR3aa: CASSQSLSRQGPGELFF
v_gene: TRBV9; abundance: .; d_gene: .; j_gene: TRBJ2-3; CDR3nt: TGTGCCAGCAGCGTAGACGGGGCCCACACAGATACGCAGTATTTT; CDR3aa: CASSVDGAHTDTQYF
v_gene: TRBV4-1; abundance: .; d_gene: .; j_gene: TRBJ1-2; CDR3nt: TGCGCCAGCAGCCGCCCTACCGGAGACTATGGCTACACCTTC; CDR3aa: CASSRPTGDYGYTF
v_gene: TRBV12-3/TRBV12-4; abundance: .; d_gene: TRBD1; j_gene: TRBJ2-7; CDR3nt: TGTGCCAGCAGTGCACGGGACAGGTACGAGCAGTACTTC; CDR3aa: CASSARDRYEQYF
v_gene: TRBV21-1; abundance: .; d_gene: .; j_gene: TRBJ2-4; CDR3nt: TGTGCCAGCACCAGGGGTGGGGACAGGACACACCCACGGGGGATTATTCAGTACTTC; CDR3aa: CASTRGGDRTHPRGIIQYF
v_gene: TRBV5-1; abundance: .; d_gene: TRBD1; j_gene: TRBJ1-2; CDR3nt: TGCGCCAGCAGCGTGGGGACAGGCAAAGATCCCAACTATGGCTACACCTTC; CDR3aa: CASSVGTGKDPNYGYTF
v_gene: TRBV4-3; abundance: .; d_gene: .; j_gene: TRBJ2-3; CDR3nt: TGCGCCAGCAGCCCCCAACCTCCGGGCCCCGACGGGACGCAGTATTTT; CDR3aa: CASSPQPPGPDGTQYF
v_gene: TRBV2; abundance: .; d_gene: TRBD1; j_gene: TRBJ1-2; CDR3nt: TGTGCCAGCACCCGACAGGGTTGGGCGTCGAACTATGGCTACACCTTC; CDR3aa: CASTRQGWASNYGYTF
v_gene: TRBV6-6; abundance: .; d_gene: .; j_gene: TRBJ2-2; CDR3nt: TGTGCCAGCAGTTACGGATCCGGGGAGCTGTTTTTT; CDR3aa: CASSYGSGELFF
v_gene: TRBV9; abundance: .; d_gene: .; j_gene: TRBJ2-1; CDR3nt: TGTGCCAGCAGCGGCGGGACTGCTTCCTACAATGAGCAGTTCTTC; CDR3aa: CASSGGTASYNEQFF
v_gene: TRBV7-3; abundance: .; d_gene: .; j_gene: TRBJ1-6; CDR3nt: TGTGCCAGCAGCTCCATTTATAATTCACCCCTCCACTTT; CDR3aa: CASSSIYNSPLHF
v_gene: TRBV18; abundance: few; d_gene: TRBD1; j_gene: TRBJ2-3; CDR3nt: TGTGCCAGCTCACCACCGTTAAGGGGGCGGTGGACAGATACGCAGTATTTT; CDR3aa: CASSPPLRGRWTDTQYF
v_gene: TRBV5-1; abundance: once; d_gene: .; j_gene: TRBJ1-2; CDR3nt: TGCGCCAGCAGCTTGGAAGTCGGCTATGGCTACACCTTC; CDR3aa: CASSLEVGYGYTF
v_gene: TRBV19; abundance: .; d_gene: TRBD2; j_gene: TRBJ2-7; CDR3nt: TGTGCCAGTAGTCCGATGGGGACTAGCGGGGAAACCTACGAGCAGTACTTC; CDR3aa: CASSPMGTSGETYEQYF
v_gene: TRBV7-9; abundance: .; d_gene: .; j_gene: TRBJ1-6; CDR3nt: TGTGCCAGCAGCCTTGGGGGAGGGGTTTCACCCCTCCACTTT; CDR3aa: CASSLGGGVSPLHF
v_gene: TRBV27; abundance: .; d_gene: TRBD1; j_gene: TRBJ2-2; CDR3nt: TGTGCCAGCACAGAAGGGACAGGGGGCTTCGGGGAGCTGTTTTTT; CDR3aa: CASTEGTGGFGELFF
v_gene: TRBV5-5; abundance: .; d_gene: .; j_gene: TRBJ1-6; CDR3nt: TGTGCCAGCAGCTTGGACACACTGACTATATCACCCCTCCACTTT; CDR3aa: CASSLDTLTISPLHF
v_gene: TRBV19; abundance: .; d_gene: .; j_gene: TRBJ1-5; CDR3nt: TGTGCCAGTAGCGACTACTTTCAGCCCCAGCATTTT; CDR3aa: CASSDYFQPQHF
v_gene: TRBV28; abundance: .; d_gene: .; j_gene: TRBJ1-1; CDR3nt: TGTGCCAGCAGTGGGGATTTGAACACTGAAGCTTTCTTT; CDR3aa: CASSGDLNTEAFF
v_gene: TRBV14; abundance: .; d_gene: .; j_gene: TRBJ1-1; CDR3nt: TGTGCCAGCAGCTTCGCCAAAGACACTGAAGCTTTCTTT; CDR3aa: CASSFAKDTEAFF
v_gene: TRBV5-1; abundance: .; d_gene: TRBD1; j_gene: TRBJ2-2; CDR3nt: TGCGCCAGCACCCTCGGGACAGGGAACACCGGGGAGCTGTTTTTT; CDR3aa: CASTLGTGNTGELFF
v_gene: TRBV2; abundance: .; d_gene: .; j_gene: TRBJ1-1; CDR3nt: TGTGCCAGCAGTCCACAGGGAACTCCGAACACTGAAGCTTTCTTT; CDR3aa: CASSPQGTPNTEAFF
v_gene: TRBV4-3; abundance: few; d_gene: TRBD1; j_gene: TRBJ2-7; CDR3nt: TGCGCCAGCAGCCAAACCCATGGACAGGGACTGAATCGGTACTTC; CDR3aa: CASSQTHGQGLNRYF
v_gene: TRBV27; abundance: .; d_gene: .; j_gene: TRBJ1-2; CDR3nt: TGTGCCAGCAGTTTATATTCTGCGGTAGGGGTCGACTATGGCTACACCTTC; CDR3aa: CASSLYSAVGVDYGYTF
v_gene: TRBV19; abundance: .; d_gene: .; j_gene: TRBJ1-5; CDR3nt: TGTGCCAGTAGTGTCGGTCAACAGCCCCAGCATTTT; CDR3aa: CASSVGQQPQHF
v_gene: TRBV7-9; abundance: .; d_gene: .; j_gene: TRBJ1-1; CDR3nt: TGTGCCAGCAGCTTAGGCGGTGAAGCTTTCTTT; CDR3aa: CASSLGGEAFF
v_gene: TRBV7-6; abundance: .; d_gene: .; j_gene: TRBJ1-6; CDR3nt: TGTGCCAGCAGCCGGGGATCCTATAATTCACCCCTCCACTTT; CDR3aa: CASSRGSYNSPLHF
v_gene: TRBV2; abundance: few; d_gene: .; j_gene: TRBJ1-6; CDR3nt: TGTGCCAGCAGTGAACAACAGGGTCGTCGCTCACCCCTCCACTTT; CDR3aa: CASSEQQGRRSPLHF
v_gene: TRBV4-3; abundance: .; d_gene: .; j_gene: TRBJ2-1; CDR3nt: TGCGCCAGCAGCCAAGTTGGGACAAGCTACAATGAGCAGTTCTTC; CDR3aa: CASSQVGTSYNEQFF
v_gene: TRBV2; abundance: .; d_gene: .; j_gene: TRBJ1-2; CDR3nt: TGTGCCAGCCGCTTATATGGCTACACCTTC; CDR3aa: CASRLYGYTF